The 17 T cell receptor beta chains listed next were all sequenced from one sample in a study of OX40 agonist ivuxolimab in advanced cancers. Data came from immunoSEQ multiplex PCR; TCRdb stores just in-frame clones and leaves some out. The table includes tens of thousands of clones, 85% to 95% detected once. Specimen: CD4+ or CD8+ T cells sorted from blood, collected in a trial of the OX40 agonist ivuxolimab. These receptors came from an adult with an advanced solid tumor such as melanoma, head and neck, liver or kidney cancer.

The chain is built from TRBV2 and TRBJ2-3; D is ambiguous. Trimming took 2 bases from V and 5 from J, leaving 8 bases between them. The germline V gene has CDR1 SNHLY and CDR2 FYNNEI. CDR3 length: 13 amino acids. CDR3 region: CASSENRRDTQYF. DNA for the CDR3: TGTGCCAGCAGTGAAAACCGACGAGATACGCAGTATTTT.

In DNA form, the CDR3 reads TGTGCCAGCTCATCAAGACAGGAGGTCACCTACGAGCAGTACTTC. This encodes CASSSRQEVTYEQYF. This chain uses TRBV18 with TRBJ2-7; D may be TRBD1 (6 bases). This CDR3 has 15 residues. The V gene's germline CDR1 is KGHSH and CDR2 LQKENI. V lost 5 bases and J lost 2, with 16 bases in between.

The V and J genes are TRBV13 and TRBJ2-7; D is ambiguous. Germline lookup yields CDR1 PRHDT and CDR2 FYEKMQ (reference sequence). V shed 5 bases and J shed 4 bases, with 15 bases lying between them. The CDR3 runs to 14 residues. The CDR3 DNA is TGTGCCAGCAGCCCTGGTCTGGTTGGATACGAGCAGTACTTC. Its translation is CASSPGLVGYEQYF. Together with reference TRBV13 and TRBJ2-7, the CDR3 gives the full variable domain: AAGVIQSPRHLIKEKRETATLKCYPIPRHDTVYWYQQGPGQDPQFLISFYEKMQSDKGSIPDRFSAQQFSDYHSELNMSSLELGDSALYFCASSPGLVGYEQYFGPGTRLTVT.

The V call is TRBV28, the J call TRBJ2-7; TRBD2 matches at 9 bases. The germline V gene has CDR1 MDHEN and CDR2 SYDVKM. V lost 6 bases to trimming and J lost 2 bases; unmatched junction nucleotides: 20. This CDR3 has 19 amino acids. The CDR3 reads CASRRGLAGGPSSTYEQYF. The CDR3 region has the DNA TGTGCCAGCAGGAGGGGATTGGCGGGAGGGCCTTCTTCGACCTACGAGCAGTACTTC.

The gene calls are TRBV19 and TRBJ1-1, with D hard to call. V was trimmed by 3 bases and J by 8 bases, leaving 13 bases between them. This CDR3 is built from 13 residues. The V gene's germline CDR1 is LNHDA and CDR2 SQIVND (reference sequence). The chain's CDR3 is CASSIDGPLEAFF. The CDR3 DNA reads as TGTGCCAGTAGTATCGACGGACCGCTGGAAGCTTTCTTT. The variable domain in full, completed from reference TRBV19 and TRBJ1-1, reads DGGITQSPKYLFRKEGQNVTLSCEQNLNHDAMYWYRQDPGQGLRLIYYSQIVNDFQKGDIAEGYSVSREKKESFPLTVTSAQKNPTAFYLCASSIDGPLEAFFGQGTRLTVV.

The CDR3 bases are TGTGCCATCAGCTTTCCCCCGACAGGGACTGGTTCCTACGAGCAGTACTTC. Translated, it gives CAISFPPTGTGSYEQYF. V is TRBV10-3 and J is TRBJ2-7, with D perhaps TRBD1 (7 bases). Deletions cut 6 bases from V and 1 base from J, with 22 bases between. There are 17 residues in the CDR3. CDR1 and CDR2 (germline): ENHRY, SYGVKD.

V is TRBV9 and J is TRBJ2-7; the D call may be TRBD1 or TRBD2 (6 bases each). The CDR3 loop spans 13 amino acids. Germline V gene data show CDR1 as SGDLS and CDR2 as YYNGEE. With 2 bases removed from V and 2 bases from J, the gap between germline ends came to 8 bases. This CDR3 is CASSVGGTYEQYF. In DNA, the CDR3 is TGTGCCAGCAGCGTCGGGGGCACCTACGAGCAGTACTTC.

Here the CDR3 reads CASSFRTSGDGELFF. For the CDR3, the DNA is TGTGCCAGCAGTTTCCGGACTAGCGGTGACGGGGAGCTGTTTTTT. The genes are TRBV28 and TRBJ2-2, with TRBD2 identical over 10 bases. The CDR3 is 15 residues long. Germline V CDR1 and CDR2: MDHEN, SYDVKM. After removal of 3 bases from V and 7 bases from J, the junction contained 5 bases not matched to a gene.

The rearrangement uses TRBV6-5 and TRBJ2-2; D is unclear. The V end lost 5 bases, the J end lost 6 bases, and 10 bases lay between the germline ends. Germline V gene data show CDR1 as MNHEY and CDR2 as SVGAGI. CDR3 length: 13 residues. CDR3: CASSTGGAGELFF. CDR3 DNA: TGTGCCAGCAGTACGGGTGGGGCCGGGGAGCTGTTTTTT.

The V gene is TRBV30, the J gene TRBJ2-1; weak D call: TRBD2 (5 bases). Germline V gene lookup returns CDR1 GTSNPN and CDR2 SVGIG (reference sequence). The CDR3 contains 14 residues. V was pared by 5 bases and J by 0 bases, with 11 bases between. CDR3 DNA: TGTGCCTGGTTCAACCGGGACTCCTACAATGAGCAGTTCTTC. This codes for CAWFNRDSYNEQFF.

This chain connects TRBV6-5 to TRBJ2-7; no definite D call. The V end lost 6 bases, the J end lost 5 bases, and 17 bases lay between the germline ends. The CDR3 loop spans 14 amino acids. Germline V CDR1 and CDR2: MNHEY, SVGAGI. CDR3 nucleotides: TGTGCCAGCAGCTCACAACCTTCTAGGGACGAGCAGTACTTC. Translating gives CASSSQPSRDEQYF.

This clone has only one observation. The chain's CDR3 is CASSLGARETQYF. The CDR3 DNA sequence: TGTGCCAGCAGTTTGGGGGCCAGGGAGACCCAGTACTTC. The chain couples TRBV27 to TRBJ2-5; D is perhaps TRBD1 (6 bases). V lost 3 bases to trimming and J lost 5 bases, with 10 bases between them. The CDR3 runs to 13 residues. CDR1 is MNHEY, CDR2 SMNVEV, per germline (reference sequence).

As DNA, the CDR3 is TGTGCCAGCAGCGAAGACAGGGGACCCCCAGATACGCAGTATTTT. Translation gives CASSEDRGPPDTQYF. The genes are TRBV27 and TRBJ2-3; the match to TRBD1 covers 8 bases. CDR1 is MNHEY and CDR2 is SMNVEV in the germline V gene (reference sequence). Losses at the gene ends were 6 bases for V and 4 bases for J; bases not matched to a gene: 9. This CDR3 region has 15 residues.

V gene TRBV5-6 combines with J gene TRBJ2-2, with no clear D. The CDR3 runs to 12 residues. Germline V CDR1 and CDR2: SGHDT, YYEEEE. V lost 3 bases, J lost 4 bases, and 4 bases lay in between. The CDR3 region is CASSYGTGELFF. CDR3 coding DNA: TGTGCCAGCAGCTATGGCACCGGGGAGCTGTTTTTT.

The chain is built from TRBV11-3 and TRBJ2-7; D uncertain. The CDR3 runs to 14 residues. The V end lost 4 bases, the J end lost 0 bases, and 10 bases lay between the germline ends. Germline loops: CDR1 SGHNT, CDR2 YENEEA. CDR3 DNA sequence: TGTGCCAGCAGCTCCCCGCCGGACTCCTACGAGCAGTACTTC. This codes for CASSSPPDSYEQYF. The entire variable domain, with the rest obtained from reference TRBV11-3 and TRBJ2-7, is as follows: EAGVVQSPRYKIIEKKQPVAFWCNPISGHNTLYWYLQNLGQGPELLIRYENEEAVDDSQLPKDRFSAERLKGVDSTLKIQPAELGDSAVYLCASSSPPDSYEQYFGPGTRLTVT.

This clone was recorded a few times. V is TRBV9 and J is TRBJ2-1; D perhaps matches TRBD2 (6 bases). The CDR3 covers 14 residues. Germline lookup yields CDR1 SGDLS and CDR2 YYNGEE. V was clipped by 4 bases and J by 3 bases, with 11 bases between them. The CDR3 DNA reads as TGTGCCAGCAGCCGTGGGGGGATCTACAATGAGCAGTTCTTC. Its translation: CASSRGGIYNEQFF.

CDR3: CASSRQETQYF. The CDR3 bases are TGTGCCAGCAGTCGCCAAGAGACCCAGTACTTC. This sequence joins TRBV28 and TRBJ2-5; D remains ambiguous. The germline V gene encodes CDR1 MDHEN and CDR2 SYDVKM. This CDR3 comprises 11 residues. Between the trimmed V and J ends, which lost 5 bases and 1 base, there was a span of 2 bases.